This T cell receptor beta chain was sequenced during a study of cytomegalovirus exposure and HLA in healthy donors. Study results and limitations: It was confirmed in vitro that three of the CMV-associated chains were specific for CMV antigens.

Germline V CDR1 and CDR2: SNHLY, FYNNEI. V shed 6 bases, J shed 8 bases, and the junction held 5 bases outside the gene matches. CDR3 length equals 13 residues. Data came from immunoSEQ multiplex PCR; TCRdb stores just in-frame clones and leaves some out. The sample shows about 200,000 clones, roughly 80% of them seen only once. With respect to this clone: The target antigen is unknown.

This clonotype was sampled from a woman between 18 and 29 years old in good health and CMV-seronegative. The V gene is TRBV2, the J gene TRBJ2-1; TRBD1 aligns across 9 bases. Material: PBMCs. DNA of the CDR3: TGTGCCAGCAGGGGACAGGGTACGGATGAGCAGTTCTTC. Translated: CASRGQGTDEQFF.